These 29 T cell receptor beta chains came from one sample sequenced in a study of blood T cell repertoires in COVID-19. Clones were sequenced by immunoSEQ multiplex PCR, and TCRdb holds only the in-frame ones, with some missing. The sample records 250,000 or so clones, 86% being singletons. Sequencing was performed on peripheral blood. These receptors came from a man in his forties with active or convalescent COVID-19.

The gene calls are TRBV4-2 and TRBJ1-2; D unclear. The CDR3 covers 14 residues. From germline, CDR1 is LGHNA and CDR2 YNFKEQ. V was pared by 0 bases and J by 8 bases, with 13 bases between. Here the CDR3 reads CASSQERSAGGYTF. The CDR3 bases are TGTGCCAGCAGCCAAGAGAGGTCAGCGGGCGGCTACACCTTC.

The J gene is TRBJ2-1, the V gene TRBV7-3, with 13 nucleotides matching TRBD2. V dropped 3 bases and J dropped 4; count of bases not matched to a gene: 0. This CDR3 has 15 residues. Germline V gene data show CDR1 as SGHTA and CDR2 as FQGTGA. The CDR3 DNA sequence: TGTGCCAGCAGCTTGGGACTAGCGGGGTACAATGAGCAGTTCTTC. Protein product: CASSLGLAGYNEQFF.

V usage is TRBV30 and J usage is TRBJ2-2; D unclear. CDR1 GTSNPN and CDR2 SVGIG come from the germline V gene (reference sequence). Deletions cut 0 bases from V and 8 bases from J, with 4 bases between. This CDR3 has 11 residues. The CDR3 loop reads CAWSVSGELFF. CDR3 sequence (DNA): TGTGCCTGGAGTGTATCGGGGGAGCTGTTTTTT.

The chain employs TRBV5-1 and TRBJ2-7; TRBD1 agrees at 11 bases. The CDR3 contains 16 residues. Trimming took 4 bases from V and 1 from J; bases not matched to a gene: 7. Per germline, CDR1 SGHRS and CDR2 YFSETQ. The CDR3 DNA is TGCGCCAGCAGCAATTCCGGACAGGGGGCGTCCTACGAGCAGTACTTC. Translating gives CASSNSGQGASYEQYF.

The chain uses TRBV4-2 and TRBJ2-2, with a tentative D call TRBD2 (6 bases). The V and J ends lost 0 bases and 4 bases respectively, with 6 bases between them. This CDR3 has 14 residues. From germline, CDR1 is LGHNA and CDR2 YNFKEQ. The DNA for the CDR3 is TGTGCCAGCAGCCAAGAGGGGGGCACCGGGGAGCTGTTTTTT. Translating it yields CASSQEGGTGELFF.

The CDR3 spells CASSDPGYTETQYF. The CDR3 nucleotides are TGTGCCAGCAGTGATCCAGGGTACACTGAGACCCAGTACTTC. The chain couples TRBV6-1 to TRBJ2-5; TRBD1 might be the D (5 bases). Trimming cost V 3 bases and J 5 bases, with 13 bases left between them. The CDR3 extends over 14 amino acids. The germline gives CDR1 MNHNS, CDR2 SASEGT.

This chain links TRBV3-1 (or the pseudogene TRBV3-2) with TRBJ2-2; 7 bases fit TRBD1. The CDR3 covers 16 residues. CDR1 and CDR2 (germline): LGHDT, YNNKEL (reference sequence). With 6 bases clipped from V and 4 bases from J, the junction kept 11 bases outside the gene matches. CDR3 sequence: CASSPTVTGSTGELFF. CDR3 sequence (DNA): TGTGCCAGCAGTCCGACCGTGACAGGGAGCACCGGGGAGCTGTTTTTT.

The CDR3 nucleotides read TGTGCCAGTAGTATTACAGGGGGCTATAACATTCAGTACTTC. Residues: CASSITGGYNIQYF. This chain joins TRBV19 and TRBJ2-4; 9 bases align to TRBD1. This CDR3 is 14 amino acids long. With 3 bases clipped from V and 7 bases from J, the junction kept 4 bases outside the gene matches. Looked up from germline, CDR1 is LNHDA and CDR2 is SQIVND (reference sequence).

This rearrangement joins TRBV27 to TRBJ1-2, with 8 nucleotides matching TRBD1. V lost 8 bases to trimming and J lost 9 bases; unmatched junction nucleotides: 17. Germline V gene lookup returns CDR1 MNHEY and CDR2 SMNVEV (reference sequence). The CDR3 has 15 residues. The CDR3 sequence is CASWRQGTIGRSYTF. CDR3 nucleotides: TGTGCCAGCTGGCGACAGGGGACAATTGGTCGTAGCTACACCTTC.

This chain uses TRBV14 with TRBJ1-2; maybe TRBD1 (5 bases). The CDR3 consists of 14 residues. Trimming removed 5 bases at V and 8 bases at J, with 18 bases between. CDR1 and CDR2 (germline): SGHDN, FVKESK. As DNA, the CDR3 is TGTGCCAGCAGCTGGGCCCTGGGGCAAGACGGCTACACCTTC. It codes for CASSWALGQDGYTF. Filled out from reference TRBV14 and TRBJ1-2, the complete variable domain reads EAGVTQFPSHSVIEKGQTVTLRCDPISGHDNLYWYRRVMGKEIKFLLHFVKESKQDESGMPNNRFLAERTGGTYSTLKVQPAELEDSGVYFCASSWALGQDGYTFGSGTRLTVV.

This chain links TRBV2 with TRBJ2-1; 7 bases agree with TRBD1. This CDR3 contains 14 residues. Germline trimming cut 4 bases from V and 5 bases from J; bases unmatched to any gene: 5. Germline V gene data show CDR1 as SNHLY and CDR2 as FYNNEI. The DNA for the CDR3 is TGTGCCAGCAGTGCGGGACAGATAAACAATGAGCAGTTCTTC. It specifies CASSAGQINNEQFF.

This clone was observed a few times. J is TRBJ1-4 and V is TRBV12-3 or TRBV12-4, with D possibly TRBD1 on 5 matching bases. V shed 3 bases and J shed 14 bases, with 16 bases lying between them. CDR3 length equals 13 residues. Written as DNA, the CDR3 is TGTGCCAGCAGTTTGAGGGAGGAACGGGGGCTGTTTTTT. This gives the protein CASSLREERGLFF.

The chain joins TRBV7-8 to TRBJ2-1, with a weak D call TRBD2 (6 bases). In germline, CDR1 is SGHVS, CDR2 FQNEAQ. CDR3 length: 14 residues. V was trimmed by 5 bases and J by 5 bases, leaving 13 bases between them. Here the CDR3 reads CASSRSGSNNEQFF. As DNA, the CDR3 is TGTGCCAGCAGCCGCAGCGGGTCGAACAATGAGCAGTTCTTC.

The chain links TRBV5-1 to TRBJ2-2; 7 bases match TRBD1. Per germline, CDR1 SGHRS and CDR2 YFSETQ. CDR3 length: 14 residues. Trimming removed 4 bases from V and 7 bases from J; junction bases left unmatched: 7. DNA for the CDR3: TGCGCCAGCAGCCTGGGACAGCAGAACGGGGAGCTGTTTTTT. It translates to CASSLGQQNGELFF.

The chain couples TRBV19 to TRBJ1-5; D remains ambiguous. The CDR3 contains 15 residues. Germline CDR1 LNHDA, CDR2 SQIVND (reference sequence). Trimming removed 5 bases at V and 3 bases at J, with 14 bases between. The CDR3 DNA follows: TGTGCCAGTAGTCCGGAACGTGGGCCCAATCAGCCCCAGCATTTT. This gives the protein CASSPERGPNQPQHF. Combining the CDR3 with reference TRBV19 and TRBJ1-5 gives the whole variable domain DGGITQSPKYLFRKEGQNVTLSCEQNLNHDAMYWYRQDPGQGLRLIYYSQIVNDFQKGDIAEGYSVSREKKESFPLTVTSAQKNPTAFYLCASSPERGPNQPQHFGDGTRLSIL.

The gene calls are TRBV15 and TRBJ1-2; D remains ambiguous. Trimming pared 3 bases from V and 7 bases from J, leaving 12 bases between. CDR1 and CDR2 from the germline V gene are LNHNV and YYDKDF (reference sequence). The CDR3 is made up of 13 amino acids. The CDR3 region has the DNA TGTGCCACCAGCAGGGTTAAGGAGAGTGGCTACACCTTC. Translated, it gives CATSRVKESGYTF.

V gene TRBV28 combines with J gene TRBJ2-2, with D possibly TRBD1 on 5 matching bases. This CDR3 region has 13 residues. V lost 5 bases to trimming and J lost 4 bases, with 8 bases between them. Germline loops: CDR1 MDHEN, CDR2 SYDVKM. In DNA, the CDR3 is TGTGCCAGCAGTCAGGGTAGCACCGGGGAGCTGTTTTTT. It encodes CASSQGSTGELFF.

The V call is TRBV30, the J call TRBJ1-2; 7 bases are shared with TRBD1. The trim removed 3 bases at V and 8 bases at J, leaving 3 bases unmatched. The germline gives CDR1 GTSNPN, CDR2 SVGIG (reference sequence). The CDR3 extends over 11 amino acids. DNA of the CDR3: TGTGCCTGGAGGACAGGGCTAGGCTACACCTTC. Translation: CAWRTGLGYTF.

The table lists this clone with a count of one. The chain is built from TRBV9 and TRBJ2-1, with no clear D. Trimming pared 0 bases from V and 11 bases from J, leaving 18 bases between. The length of the CDR3 is 15 residues. Germline CDR1 and CDR2: SGDLS and YYNGEE. Here the CDR3 reads CASSVGGHDPPKQFF. The DNA for the CDR3 is TGTGCCAGCAGCGTAGGTGGGCACGACCCCCCTAAGCAGTTCTTC.

This clone showed up just a few times. The rearrangement uses TRBV2 and TRBJ1-2; D unclear. Germline CDR1 reads SNHLY; CDR2 reads FYNNEI. The V end was cut by 8 bases, the J end by 5 bases, with 15 bases between. The CDR3 contains 13 residues. Here the CDR3 DNA reads TGTGCCAGCTTTGTGGCGACTGGTTATGGCTACACCTTC. It is translated as CASFVATGYGYTF.

On this clone itself: Since a much larger clone is just one base distant, this may be a read error. J is TRBJ1-2 and V is TRBV2; D is ambiguous. The CDR3 extends over 12 amino acids. CDR1 SNHLY and CDR2 FYNNEI come from the germline V gene. Trimming shortened V by 4 bases and J by 3 bases, and 6 bases separated the two germline ends. The CDR3 DNA sequence: TGTGCCAGCAGTGGGGAGGACTATGGCTACACCTTC. Its protein is CASSGEDYGYTF. The full variable domain, its missing parts supplied by reference TRBV2 and TRBJ1-2, is EPEVTQTPSHQVTQMGQEVILRCVPISNHLYFYWYRQILGQKVEFLVSFYNNEISEKSEIFDDQFSVERPDGSNFTLKIRSTKLEDSAMYFCASSGEDYGYTFGSGTRLTVV.

This clone was seen a few times. V usage is TRBV5-1 and J usage is TRBJ2-7; a weak D match, TRBD2 (6 bases). The CDR3 is 14 amino acids. Germline V gives CDR1 SGHRS, CDR2 YFSETQ. The ends were cut back, 4 bases at V and 3 bases at J, with 14 bases in the middle. CDR3 nucleotides: TGCGCCAGCAGCCCCGGGGACTCCAGCTACGAGCAGTACTTC. It translates to CASSPGDSSYEQYF.

The chain employs TRBV12-3 or TRBV12-4 and TRBJ1-5; D call uncertain. V dropped 3 bases and J dropped 4 bases, with 7 bases sitting between them. The CDR3 is made up of 13 amino acids. The CDR3 coding sequence is TGTGCCAGCAGTTTTGGCAGGAATCAGCCCCAGCATTTT. Its protein is CASSFGRNQPQHF.

Details on this clone: The junction departs from germline at one end; a sequencing error may be responsible. The chain links TRBV28 to TRBJ2-2, with 7 bases matching TRBD1. Germline-derived CDR1 and CDR2 are MDHEN and SYDVKM. The CDR3 is 14 amino acids. CDR3 DNA: TGTGCCACCAGTGAGGGGGCTAACACCGGGGAGCTGTTTTTT. Protein product: CATSEGANTGELFF.

This clone is a singleton in its sample. The chain combines TRBV12-3 or TRBV12-4 with TRBJ1-2; D perhaps matches TRBD1 (5 bases). The CDR3 is 12 amino acids. Trimming stripped 7 bases from V and 6 bases from J, with 12 bases between. In DNA form, the CDR3 reads TGTGCCAGCACCGGACAAGCAGATGGCTACACCTTC. It translates to CASTGQADGYTF.

The V and J genes are TRBV6-6 and TRBJ2-7; TRBD2 is a possible D gene (6 bases). Germline V lookup: CDR1 MNHNY, CDR2 SVGAGI (reference sequence). CDR3 size: 13 residues. V shed 4 bases and J shed 7 bases, with 14 bases lying between them. The CDR3 nucleotides read TGTGCCAGCAGTTCACTCCTGGAGGGAGAGCAGTACTTC. It specifies CASSSLLEGEQYF.

The chain recombines TRBV19 with TRBJ2-3; 9 positions agree with TRBD2. This CDR3 contains 16 residues. The germline V gene has CDR1 LNHDA and CDR2 SQIVND (reference sequence). The trim removed 6 bases at V and 2 bases at J, leaving 9 bases unmatched. CDR3 residues: CASRAGGGLPTDTQYF. CDR3 DNA sequence: TGTGCCAGTAGGGCGGGGGGGGGACTACCCACAGATACGCAGTATTTT. The full variable domain, rest sourced from reference TRBV19 and TRBJ2-3, is DGGITQSPKYLFRKEGQNVTLSCEQNLNHDAMYWYRQDPGQGLRLIYYSQIVNDFQKGDIAEGYSVSREKKESFPLTVTSAQKNPTAFYLCASRAGGGLPTDTQYFGPGTRLTVL.

The gene calls are TRBV18 and TRBJ2-1, with a tentative D call TRBD1 (8 bases). Trimming pared 2 bases from V and 13 bases from J, leaving 27 bases between. The CDR3 covers 17 residues. CDR1 is KGHSH and CDR2 is LQKENI in the germline V gene. In DNA, the CDR3 is TGTGCCAGCTCACCAATCGGCACAGGGGGAGGGCCAGGTCGTCAGTTCTTC. It encodes CASSPIGTGGGPGRQFF.

V is TRBV19 and J is TRBJ2-7, with TRBD2 as a possible D gene (6 bases). The germline V gene encodes CDR1 LNHDA and CDR2 SQIVND (reference sequence). Trimming removed 3 bases at V and 5 bases at J, with 11 bases between. The CDR3 totals 13 residues. The CDR3 region has the DNA TGTGCCAGTAGTATCCAAAGGGAGGACGAGCAGTACTTC. Its protein product is CASSIQREDEQYF.